The clone carrying this T cell receptor beta chain was counted only a few times. As yet, its antigen is unknown. The data are from a study of T cell responses to AZD1222 COVID-19 vaccine. The study, taken as a whole, reports: Baseline seropositives among AZD1222 recipients totaled only six.

TCRdb's copy holds only in-frame clones and misses some; the assay was immunoSEQ multiplex PCR. The repertoire has 120,000 or so clones, roughly 89% of them found once; the top ten carry 25% to 35%. The CDR3 totals 14 residues. Germline CDR1 reads MNHEY; CDR2 reads SVGEGT. V lost 2 bases and J lost 0, with 8 bases in between. The origin of this receptor is an adult in good health. The rearrangement uses TRBV6-2 or TRBV6-3 and TRBJ2-7, with D perhaps matching TRBD2 (6 bases). The sequencing here drew on peripheral blood, taken on day 0 of AZD1222 vaccination. The CDR3 is CASSYAGRSYEQYF. The CDR3, as DNA: TGTGCCAGCAGTTACGCGGGACGCTCCTACGAGCAGTACTTC.